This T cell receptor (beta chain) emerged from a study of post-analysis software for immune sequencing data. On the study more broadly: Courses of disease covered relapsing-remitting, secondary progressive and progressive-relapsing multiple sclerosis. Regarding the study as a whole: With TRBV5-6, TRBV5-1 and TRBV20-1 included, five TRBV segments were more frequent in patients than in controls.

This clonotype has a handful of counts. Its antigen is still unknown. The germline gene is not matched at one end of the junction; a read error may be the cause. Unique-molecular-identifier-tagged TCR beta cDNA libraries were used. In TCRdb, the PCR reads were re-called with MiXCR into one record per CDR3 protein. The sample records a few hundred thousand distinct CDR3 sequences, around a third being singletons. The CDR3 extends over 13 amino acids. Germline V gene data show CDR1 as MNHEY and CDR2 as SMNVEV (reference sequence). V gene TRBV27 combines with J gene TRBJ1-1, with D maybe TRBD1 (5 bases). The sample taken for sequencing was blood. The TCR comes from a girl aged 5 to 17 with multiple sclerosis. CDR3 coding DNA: TGTGCCAGCAGGTTATGGAGGGACGGGGAAGCTTTCTTT. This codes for CASRLWRDGEAFF.